Below are 20 T cell receptor beta chains sequenced from a single sample in a study of metastatic and nonmetastatic thyroid tumors. TCRdb used MiXCR to call clones anew from the PCR reads. The repertoire holds about 33,000 clones, with over 15% as singletons. Thyroid surgery had not been preceded by any treatment in any patient. The sample was blood. The receptors originated from a female donor with papillary thyroid cancer or a benign thyroid nodule (not recorded which). Some clones in this sample may be carry-over from other donors' samples.

Of note for this clone: The junction shows a germline mismatch at one end, possibly a read error. This chain connects TRBV10-2 to TRBJ2-2; TRBD2 matches 9 bases. Germline V gene sequence: CDR1 WSHSY, CDR2 SAAADI. This CDR3 has 14 residues. The CDR3 here is CASSGLACTGELFF. For the CDR3, the DNA is TGTGCCAGCAGCGGACTAGCGTGTACCGGGGAGCTGTTTTTT.

The gene calls are TRBV12-3 or TRBV12-4 and TRBJ2-7; TRBD2 is a possible D gene (5 bases). The V and J ends lost 6 bases and 6 bases respectively, with 15 bases between them. This CDR3 contains 13 residues. The CDR3 coding sequence is TGTGCCAGCAGCTGTGTGGTAGGGAGCGAGCAGTACTTC. It is translated as CASSCVVGSEQYF.

This clone was recorded many times. This sequence joins TRBV20-1 and TRBJ2-2; the D is unclear. The CDR3 contains 17 residues. Trimming stripped 2 bases from V and 6 bases from J, with 22 bases between. CDR1 and CDR2 (germline): DFQATT, SNEGSKA (reference sequence). In DNA, the CDR3 is TGCAGTGCTAGACGCGCCTTGTGGGAAGAAAATTCCGGGGAGCTGTTTTTT. This sequence encodes CSARRALWEENSGELFF.

The V gene is TRBV5-1, the J gene TRBJ2-7; D unclear. Trimming took 2 bases from V and 3 from J, leaving 12 bases between them. CDR3 length: 14 amino acids. Germline V gene data show CDR1 as SGHRS and CDR2 as YFSETQ. For the CDR3, the DNA is TGCGCCAGCAGCTTTGCTCTGGGATTCTACGAGCAGTACTTC. It translates to CASSFALGFYEQYF.

This clone has only a few counts. The genes are TRBV6-5 and TRBJ2-7; 9 bases match TRBD2. Germline loops: CDR1 MNHEY, CDR2 SVGAGI. The trim removed 2 bases at V and 4 bases at J, leaving 6 bases unmatched. The CDR3 runs 15 residues. The CDR3 reads CASSYGDSGGYEQYF. The CDR3 DNA sequence: TGTGCCAGCAGTTACGGTGATAGCGGGGGATACGAGCAGTACTTC.

Ten or more counts support this clone. The gene calls are TRBV12-3 or TRBV12-4 and TRBJ1-2; possible D gene TRBD1, 5 bases. CDR3 size: 13 residues. The V and J ends lost 7 bases and 3 bases respectively, with 12 bases between them. The CDR3 DNA reads as TGTGCCAGCAAACCCGGGACGCACTATGGCTACACCTTC. It translates to CASKPGTHYGYTF.

At least ten counts were recorded for this clone. The chain is built from TRBV20-1 and TRBJ2-5, with 10 bases that match TRBD2. CDR1 is DFQATT and CDR2 is SNEGSKA in the germline V gene (reference sequence). Trimming removed 4 bases from V and 4 bases from J; junction bases left unmatched: 6. The CDR3 extends over 14 amino acids. CDR3 amino acids: CSATSGGVRETQYF. The CDR3 nucleotides read TGCAGTGCTACAAGCGGGGGGGTGAGAGAGACCCAGTACTTC.

With regard to this clone: The junction departs from the called germline gene at one end, perhaps through a read error. The chain is built from TRBV11-2 and TRBJ2-2, with TRBD2 as a possible D gene (5 bases). Per the germline V gene, CDR1 is SGHAT and CDR2 is FQNNGV. The CDR3 runs 13 residues. The CDR3, as DNA: TGTGCCAGCAGCTTAGAAGGGATCGGGGAGCTGGTTTTT. Protein sequence: CASSLEGIGELVF.

The CDR3 sequence is CASSSHLLRDTRDEQYF. The CDR3 nucleotides are TGTGCCAGCAGTTCCCACCTCCTACGGGACACGCGCGACGAGCAGTACTTC. The J gene is TRBJ2-7, the V gene TRBV6-1; weak D call: TRBD1 (6 bases). Looked up from germline, CDR1 is MNHNS and CDR2 is SASEGT. V was trimmed by 5 bases and J by 5 bases, leaving 25 bases between them. CDR3 length equals 17 residues.

This clone was observed at least ten times. The chain carries TRBV28 and TRBJ2-3, with no clear D. The CDR3 extends over 13 amino acids. Per the germline V gene, CDR1 is MDHEN and CDR2 is SYDVKM. V was trimmed by 7 bases and J by 9 bases, leaving 17 bases between them. The CDR3 nucleotides are TGTGCCAGCACCGGCCTTGGGGTGCGAACGCAGTATTTT. Encoded protein: CASTGLGVRTQYF.

As regards this clone: This may arise from a read error, as a much more abundant clone is one base away. The chain links TRBV3-1 to TRBJ2-3, with D hard to call. This CDR3 has 12 amino acids. V was cut by 2 bases and J by 5 bases, with 5 bases left in between. Germline-derived CDR1 and CDR2 are LGHDT and YNNKEL (reference sequence). The CDR3 protein is CASSQRKDTQYF. The CDR3 DNA follows: TGTGCCAGCAGCCAAAGAAAAGATACGCAGTATTTT.

This rearrangement joins TRBV20-1 to TRBJ1-1; a possible D gene is TRBD1 (6 bases). Trimming removed 5 bases from V and 4 bases from J, with 14 bases in between. The CDR3 is 13 amino acids. The germline V gene has CDR1 DFQATT and CDR2 SNEGSKA (reference sequence). The CDR3 loop is CSAEREGGTEAFF. The CDR3 DNA sequence: TGCAGTGCTGAGCGGGAGGGGGGCACTGAAGCTTTCTTT.

This clone was detected many times. The CDR3 is CAWSVFSPGEANQPQHF. CDR3 bases: TGTGCCTGGAGTGTATTCAGTCCGGGGGAGGCCAATCAGCCCCAGCATTTT. V is TRBV30 and J is TRBJ1-5; D possibly corresponds to TRBD1 (5 bases). V shed 0 bases and J shed 3 bases, with 18 bases lying between them. The CDR3 covers 17 residues. The germline V gene encodes CDR1 GTSNPN and CDR2 SVGIG (reference sequence). The full variable domain, rest sourced from reference TRBV30 and TRBJ1-5, is SQTIHQWPATLVQPVGSPLSLECTVEGTSNPNLYWYRQAAGRGLQLLFYSVGIGQISSEVPQNLSASRPQDRQFILSSKKLLLSDSGFYLCAWSVFSPGEANQPQHFGDGTRLSIL.

Many counts were recorded for this clone. The rearrangement links TRBV4-2 to TRBJ2-3; no reliable D call. V lost 0 bases and J 6 bases, leaving 7 bases between the germline ends. The CDR3 is made up of 13 amino acids. Germline CDR1 LGHNA, CDR2 YNFKEQ. As DNA, the CDR3 is TGTGCCAGCAGCCAAGATCCGGCCGATACGCAGTATTTT. This codes for CASSQDPADTQYF.

This clone was detected many times. The genes are TRBV6-1 and TRBJ1-5, with 7 bases fitting TRBD1. Germline trimming cut 3 bases from V and 0 bases from J; bases unmatched to any gene: 8. The CDR3 has 17 amino acids. Germline loops: CDR1 MNHNS, CDR2 SASEGT. The DNA of the CDR3 is TGTGCCAGCAGTGAGGTCCGGACAGGAAATAGCAATCAGCCCCAGCATTTT. It codes for CASSEVRTGNSNQPQHF.

The rearrangement uses TRBV11-2 and TRBJ2-2, with TRBD1 as a possible D gene (5 bases). V was clipped by 5 bases and J by 8 bases, with 15 bases between them. The CDR3 contains 14 residues. The germline V gene encodes CDR1 SGHAT and CDR2 FQNNGV. CDR3 in amino acids: CASSVLRVTGELFF. CDR3 DNA sequence: TGTGCCAGCAGCGTACTCAGGGTCACTGGGGAGCTGTTTTTT.

This rearrangement joins TRBV20-1 to TRBJ2-1, with TRBD2 matching over 9 bases. This CDR3 comprises 15 residues. The trim removed 2 bases at V and 4 bases at J, leaving 6 bases unmatched. The germline V gene encodes CDR1 DFQATT and CDR2 SNEGSKA (reference sequence). The CDR3 sequence: CSARPAGGGYNEQFF. The CDR3 bases are TGCAGTGCTAGACCAGCGGGAGGAGGATACAATGAGCAGTTCTTC.

This clone has at least ten counts. Other DNA variants within this sample encode the same CDR3. CDR3 in amino acids: CASSSPIAGGPGTQYF. CDR3 DNA sequence: TGTGCCAGCAGTTCTCCCATAGCGGGAGGGCCGGGTACGCAGTATTTT. The chain is built from TRBV28 and TRBJ2-3; TRBD2 agrees at 11 bases. The CDR3 sequence is 16 residues long. The V gene end was trimmed by 4 bases and the J gene end by 8 bases; junction bases not matched to a gene: 11. CDR1 is MDHEN and CDR2 is SYDVKM in the germline V gene.

This clone was recorded many times. This chain joins TRBV28 and TRBJ2-5; the D gene is possibly TRBD2 (5 bases). The germline gives CDR1 MDHEN, CDR2 SYDVKM. The CDR3 length is 14 residues. With 6 bases removed from V and 9 bases from J, the gap between germline ends came to 20 bases. The CDR3 loop is CASRGNSEGWAQYF. In DNA form, the CDR3 reads TGTGCCAGCAGAGGGAACAGTGAGGGCTGGGCCCAGTACTTC.

At least ten counts were recorded for this clone. The chain has TRBV20-1 and TRBJ2-5, with 11 bases matching TRBD2. From germline, CDR1 is DFQATT and CDR2 SNEGSKA (reference sequence). V dropped 4 bases and J dropped 2; count of bases not matched to a gene: 6. This CDR3 contains 15 residues. CDR3 DNA sequence: TGCAGTGCTACGCGACTAGCGGGGCCACAAGAGACCCAGTACTTC. It specifies CSATRLAGPQETQYF.